This is a list of T cell receptor beta chains from one sample in a study of T-cell reconstitution after alpha-beta-depleted transplantation in children. Via MiXCR, TCRdb re-called the PCR reads, giving one row per CDR3 protein. This sample yields about 340,000 distinct CDR3 sequences, of which about a sixth are seen a single time; around 43% belongs to the top ten. Sample: PBMCs, mostly from graft donor cells, taken 360 days after TCRalphabeta/CD19-depleted stem cell transplant. The receptors were sampled from a male patient aged 2 to 10 who had a stem cell transplant for acute lymphoblastic leukemia, so the T cells may come from the graft donor. CDR3s include the opening cysteine and the closing phenylalanine or tryptophan. The size of a clone is reported for some rows only, either as once, few or many, or as a class for expanded clones.

TRBJ2-7 | many | TRBV2 | CASSDLLAASYEQYF
TRBJ1-1 | - | TRBV4-2 | CASSQGALTEAFF
TRBJ2-5 | - | TRBV27 | CASSLRGLGTSQETQYF
TRBJ2-7 | - | TRBV29-1 | CSVEVKGQGYEQYF
TRBJ2-1 | few | TRBV19 | CASSIGQGVYNEQFF
TRBJ2-4 | few | TRBV5-1 | CASSLAWDRVGENIQYF
TRBJ2-7 | many | TRBV28 | CASSLSGGKYEQYF
TRBJ2-5 | - | TRBV15 | CATSRDGSGIPLYF
TRBJ2-1 | many | TRBV5-1 | CASTRGNGRTYNEQFF
TRBJ2-1 | many | TRBV11-2 | CAGGDSLYNEQFF
TRBJ1-1 | many | TRBV20-1 | CSASRGRWRTEAFF
TRBJ2-3 | few | TRBV9 | CASSVGGVRTDTQYF
TRBJ2-7 | - | TRBV3-1 | CASSQSSSSYEQYF
TRBJ2-7 | few | TRBV21-1 | CASSFQPRRQGRSWGYEQYF
TRBJ2-7 | - | TRBV20-1 | CSAINRDRGSYEQYF
TRBJ2-1 | - | TRBV20-1 | CSATFRGYNEQFF
TRBJ2-5 | few | TRBV12-3/TRBV12-4 | CASSTGLAAWYQETQYF
TRBJ2-1 | few | TRBV6-5 | CASSYLAGVNEQFF
TRBJ2-7 | once | TRBV4-2 | CASSPNAWADNYEQYF
TRBJ1-6 | - | TRBV12-3/TRBV12-4 | CASSPGQTLPLHF
TRBJ2-3 | - | TRBV9 | CASSVGGQGRADTQYF
TRBJ2-1 | few | TRBV10-3 | CAIRVTETGGPVTYNEQFF
TRBJ2-1 | - | TRBV4-3 | CASSQGFPSYNEQFF